This T cell receptor beta chain came from a study of T cells in Graves' hyperthyroidism and ophthalmopathy. Uncontrolled infection, other autoimmune disease, pregnancy and lactation each barred patients from inclusion. This clonotype appeared many times. Its antigen is unidentified. This CDR3 is 15 amino acids long. V was clipped by 2 bases and J by 1 base, with 9 bases between them. In germline, CDR1 is SGHAT, CDR2 FQDESV (reference sequence). RNA transcripts yielded amplified TCR beta CDR3 regions. First-round RT-PCR with HTBI primers amplified the TCR CDR3 region. TCRdb processed the multiplex PCR reads anew with MiXCR; each CDR3 protein has one entry. The sample holds around 270,000 distinct CDR3 sequences, roughly a fifth seen once. Findings of the study overall: Most thyroid-expanded clonotypes above 0.001 were also found in blood.

The chain combines TRBV11-1 with TRBJ2-1; D might be TRBD1 (7 bases). Sequencing input: blood. The clonotype originates from a man aged 50 to 60 with Graves' ophthalmopathy. The CDR3 loop is CASSLQGGSYNEQFF. As DNA, the CDR3 is TGTGCCAGCAGCTTACAGGGGGGATCCTACAATGAGCAGTTCTTC.